This section outlines one T cell receptor beta chain sequence together with its context. The antigen remains unidentified. Per the germline V gene, CDR1 is MNHEY and CDR2 is SMNVEV (reference sequence). CDR3 length: 14 amino acids. V dropped 5 bases and J dropped 4; count of bases not matched to a gene: 5. These data come from a study of cytomegalovirus exposure and HLA in healthy donors. Broader study findings: The records held CMV serostatus as the only immune exposure information.

Amplification used 60 Vbeta primers and 13 Jbeta primers. Produced via immunoSEQ multiplex PCR; TCRdb's table is partial and in-frame only. The table shows some 120,000 clones, with 80% occurring only once. The V gene is TRBV27, the J gene TRBJ1-2, with TRBD1 matching over 9 bases. This clonotype was sampled from a man aged 25 to 40 in good health and CMV-seronegative. The specimen was PBMCs. The CDR3, as DNA: TGTGCCAGCAGTCCACGGACAGGGGCCTATGGCTACACCTTC. The encoded protein is CASSPRTGAYGYTF.